Presented here are 29 T cell receptor beta chains from one specimen sequenced in a study of CD8 T cells in Susac syndrome (dated by TCRdb to between 2019 and 2020). Libraries were prepared through the immunoSEQ multiplex PCR assay. RNA was extracted using the RNeasy kit, and roughly 0.5 to 1 microgram was reverse transcribed with random hexamers. The public reads were quality trimmed at Q25 with fastp and then assembled into clones with MiXCR by TCRdb, keeping productive beta chains. Each entry merges the rows of one CDR3 protein and shows their most common DNA and genes. For this sample there are more than 85,000 distinct CDR3 sequences; 85% to 95% appear just once. The top ten clonotypes cover roughly 0.3% of the sample. The sequenced material came from CD4+ T cells from PBMCs. These receptors came from a human donor with Susac syndrome.

The V gene is TRBV12-3 or TRBV12-4, the J gene TRBJ2-5; possibly TRBD2 for D (6 bases). This CDR3 spans 13 amino acids. V lost 5 bases and J lost 5, with 12 bases in between. CDR3 region: CASSKDYQETQYF. CDR3 sequence (DNA): TGTGCCAGCAGTAAGGACTATCAGGAGACCCAGTACTTC.

The chain links TRBV13 to TRBJ2-5; D is undetermined. The germline V gene has CDR1 PRHDT and CDR2 FYEKMQ (reference sequence). V was trimmed by 8 bases and J by 2 bases, leaving 6 bases between them. The CDR3 contains 11 residues. CDR3 in DNA: TGTGCCAGCGGATTACAAGAGACCCAGTACTTC. This translates into CASGLQETQYF.

The chain employs TRBV20-1 and TRBJ2-7; 11 bases align to TRBD1. The CDR3 runs 14 residues. Germline V lookup: CDR1 DFQATT, CDR2 SNEGSKA (reference sequence). V dropped 3 bases and J dropped 3; count of bases not matched to a gene: 4. The CDR3 nucleotides are TGCAGTGCTAGCACCGGGACAGGGGGCTACGAGCAGTACTTC. It yields the protein CSASTGTGGYEQYF.

CDR3 sequence reads: CSASFESRAYEQYF. CDR3 coding DNA: TGCAGTGCTAGTTTTGAGAGCCGGGCCTACGAGCAGTACTTC. The V gene is TRBV20-1, the J gene TRBJ2-7, with unresolved D. This CDR3 region has 14 residues. V was cut by 3 bases and J by 2 bases, with 14 bases left in between. The V gene's germline CDR1 is DFQATT and CDR2 SNEGSKA (reference sequence).

V usage is TRBV5-1 and J usage is TRBJ2-7; TRBD1 might be the D (5 bases). Deletions cut 0 bases from V and 2 bases from J, with 9 bases between. This CDR3 has 14 residues. Germline-derived CDR1 and CDR2 are SGHRS and YFSETQ. The CDR3 sequence is CASSLDRPPYEQYF. Written as DNA, the CDR3 is TGCGCCAGCAGCTTGGACAGGCCACCCTACGAGCAGTACTTC.

This chain connects TRBV14 to TRBJ2-3; a possible D gene is TRBD2 (7 bases). V shed 1 base and J shed 5 bases, with 16 bases lying between them. Germline values: CDR1 SGHDN, CDR2 FVKESK. The CDR3 consists of 16 residues. CDR3 DNA: TGTGCCAGCAGCCAAGCTCGGGGGGCGGCTTTAGATACGCAGTATTTT. Translated: CASSQARGAALDTQYF.

The rearrangement uses TRBV29-1 and TRBJ2-7; 9 nucleotides match TRBD1. The CDR3 length is 15 residues. CDR1 is SQVTM, CDR2 ANQGSEA, per germline. Trimming cost V 2 bases and J 2 bases; bases outside gene matches: 7. CDR3 amino acids: CSVERTGTGTYEQYF. The CDR3 nucleotides are TGCAGCGTTGAAAGGACCGGGACAGGGACCTACGAGCAGTACTTC.

The gene calls are TRBV20-1 and TRBJ1-6; D ambiguous. The CDR3 is made up of 14 amino acids. The ends were cut back, 4 bases at V and 7 bases at J, with 14 bases in the middle. Germline V gene data show CDR1 as DFQATT and CDR2 as SNEGSKA (reference sequence). The CDR3 sequence: CSAIAGVPNSPLHF. The CDR3 DNA is TGCAGTGCTATCGCTGGGGTCCCCAATTCACCCCTCCACTTT.

The chain couples TRBV24-1 to TRBJ1-2; D perhaps matches TRBD1 (6 bases). The CDR3 consists of 13 residues. V was shortened by 8 bases and J by 8 bases, with 17 bases between the two germline ends. Per the germline V gene, CDR1 is KGHDR and CDR2 is SFDVKD. CDR3 region: CATKGGDRSGYTF. Written as DNA, the CDR3 is TGTGCCACCAAAGGTGGCGACAGGAGCGGCTACACCTTC.

The chain uses TRBV20-1 and TRBJ2-3; D remains unclear. CDR1 is DFQATT, CDR2 SNEGSKA, per germline (reference sequence). The CDR3 runs 12 residues. The V and J ends lost 7 bases and 5 bases respectively, with 13 bases between them. The CDR3 spells CSVAKTKDTQYF. CDR3 DNA: TGCAGTGTTGCCAAGACAAAAGATACGCAGTATTTT.

The chain couples TRBV20-1 to TRBJ1-2; perhaps TRBD1 as D (5 bases). The CDR3 covers 13 residues. Germline CDR1 DFQATT, CDR2 SNEGSKA (reference sequence). Trimming took off 1 base at V and 0 bases at J, with 6 bases between the two ends. The CDR3 loop reads CSARGGPNYGYTF. The DNA for the CDR3 is TGCAGTGCTAGAGGGGGACCTAACTATGGCTACACCTTC.

The chain couples TRBV30 to TRBJ2-5; 8 bases line up with TRBD1. Germline CDR1 and CDR2: GTSNPN and SVGIG (reference sequence). This CDR3 spans 13 amino acids. V lost 5 bases, J lost 7 bases, and 9 bases stayed unmatched. The CDR3 DNA is TGTGCCTGGGATGAAGACAGGGGAGGGACCCAGTACTTC. Its protein is CAWDEDRGGTQYF.

The rearrangement uses TRBV30 and TRBJ2-7; 8 nucleotides align to TRBD2. The germline V gene encodes CDR1 GTSNPN and CDR2 SVGIG (reference sequence). The CDR3 is 18 residues long. Trimming at V came to 0 bases and at J to 1 base, leaving 14 bases not matched to a gene. The CDR3 sequence is CAWSVLGSGAYSSYEQYF. The DNA for the CDR3 is TGTGCCTGGAGTGTACTAGGTAGCGGGGCCTATTCGTCCTACGAGCAGTACTTC.

The chain has TRBV5-1 and TRBJ2-3; TRBD2 aligns across 11 bases. This CDR3 region has 16 residues. The germline CDR1 and CDR2 sequences are SGHRS and YFSETQ. V was pared by 0 bases and J by 6 bases, with 6 bases of the junction left unmatched. The CDR3 sequence: CASSLVSGGARDTQYF. CDR3 sequence (DNA): TGCGCCAGCAGCTTGGTTAGCGGGGGGGCCAGGGATACGCAGTATTTT. Full variable domain (rest looked up from reference TRBV5-1 and TRBJ2-3): KAGVTQTPRYLIKTRGQQVTLSCSPISGHRSVSWYQQTPGQGLQFLFEYFSETQRNKGNFPGRFSGRQFSNSRSEMNVSTLELGDSALYLCASSLVSGGARDTQYFGPGTRLTVL.

The chain couples TRBV5-1 to TRBJ1-2; no clear D. Trimming cost V 4 bases and J 4 bases, with 11 bases left between them. This CDR3 is 13 amino acids long. The germline CDR1 and CDR2 sequences are SGHRS and YFSETQ. CDR3 nucleotides: TGCGCCAGCAGCCCGCAGCGCCTCTATGGCTACACCTTC. Amino acids: CASSPQRLYGYTF.

This sequence joins TRBV2 and TRBJ2-3; 7 bases map to TRBD2. Looked up from germline, CDR1 is SNHLY and CDR2 is FYNNEI. The V segment lost 3 bases and the J segment 2 bases; nucleotides outside the gene matches: 8. The CDR3 is 16 amino acids. The CDR3 region has the DNA TGTGCCAGCAGTGATCTGGCGGGGGTTTCCACAGATACGCAGTATTTT. Its translation: CASSDLAGVSTDTQYF.

This chain uses TRBV7-2 with TRBJ2-3, with D perhaps matching TRBD2 (5 bases). Germline lookup yields CDR1 SGHTA and CDR2 FQGNSA. Between the trimmed V and J ends, which lost 5 bases and 1 base, there was a span of 13 bases. The CDR3 is 15 amino acids. For the CDR3, the DNA is TGTGCCAGCAGCGACTACTTGCTAGGCACAGATACGCAGTATTTT. Protein sequence: CASSDYLLGTDTQYF.

V usage is TRBV27 and J usage is TRBJ1-5; D might be TRBD1 (6 bases). CDR1 and CDR2 (germline): MNHEY, SMNVEV (reference sequence). The CDR3 is made up of 15 amino acids. The V and J ends lost 1 base and 5 bases respectively, with 12 bases between them. The CDR3: CASSLWGAFDQPQHF. The CDR3 bases are TGTGCCAGCAGTTTATGGGGGGCTTTTGATCAGCCCCAGCATTTT.

This chain joins TRBV25-1 and TRBJ2-1; the match to TRBD1 covers 7 bases. From germline, CDR1 is MGHDK and CDR2 SYGVNS. V shed 2 bases and J 5 bases; nucleotides not matched to a gene: 3. This CDR3 spans 14 amino acids. The CDR3 coding sequence is TGTGCCAGCAGTGAAACAGGGGTCCACAATGAGCAGTTCTTC. It yields the protein CASSETGVHNEQFF.

J is TRBJ1-6 and V is TRBV7-2; D possibly corresponds to TRBD1 (6 bases). Germline loops: CDR1 SGHTA, CDR2 FQGNSA. The V gene lost 5 bases and the J gene lost 7 bases, with 12 bases spanning the gap. The length of the CDR3 is 14 residues. CDR3 amino acids: CASSQNRANSPLHF. For the CDR3, the DNA is TGTGCCAGCAGCCAAAACAGGGCGAATTCACCCCTCCACTTT.

CDR3 residues: CASSGGDNQPQHF. The CDR3 DNA follows: TGTGCCAGCAGCGGGGGGGACAATCAGCCCCAGCATTTT. The rearrangement links TRBV25-1 to TRBJ1-5, with a possible D match to TRBD1 (5 bases). The CDR3 has 13 residues. Germline V CDR1 and CDR2: MGHDK, SYGVNS. Trimming removed 6 bases at V and 3 bases at J, with 9 bases between.

CDR3 residues: CASSEDGGPHNEQFF. CDR3 DNA: TGTGCCAGCAGTGAAGACGGGGGGCCCCACAATGAGCAGTTCTTC. The V gene is TRBV2, the J gene TRBJ2-1; D possibly corresponds to TRBD2 (7 bases). Germline loops: CDR1 SNHLY, CDR2 FYNNEI. Trimming shortened V by 1 base and J by 5 bases, and 12 bases separated the two germline ends. CDR3 length: 15 amino acids.

This chain joins TRBV6-5 and TRBJ2-5, with 8 bases lining up with TRBD1. With V trimmed by 6 bases and J by 5 bases, 5 bases remained unmatched. The CDR3 runs 13 residues. Germline-derived CDR1 and CDR2 are MNHEY and SVGAGI. CDR3 sequence (DNA): TGTGCCAGCAGACGGACAGGGTTGGAGACCCAGTACTTC. Residues: CASRRTGLETQYF.

V and J are TRBV3-1 and TRBJ1-2; D not certain. Trimming pared 1 base from V and 7 bases from J, leaving 10 bases between. CDR1 is LGHDT, CDR2 YNNKEL, per germline (reference sequence). CDR3 size: 13 residues. Here the CDR3 reads CASSQGTQGGYTF. For the CDR3, the DNA is TGTGCCAGCAGCCAAGGAACCCAAGGTGGCTACACCTTC. Complete variable domain (other parts from reference TRBV3-1 and TRBJ1-2): DTAVSQTPKYLVTQMGNDKSIKCEQNLGHDTMYWYKQDSKKFLKIMFSYNNKELIINETVPNRFSPKSPDKAHLNLHINSLELGDSAVYFCASSQGTQGGYTFGSGTRLTVV.

This clonotype was counted a few times. This chain links TRBV20-1 with TRBJ1-5; perhaps TRBD1 as D (5 bases). Trimming shortened V by 4 bases and J by 3 bases, and 10 bases separated the two germline ends. Germline CDR1 reads DFQATT; CDR2 reads SNEGSKA (reference sequence). The CDR3 is made up of 13 amino acids. The CDR3 loop is CSATPGANQPQHF. Here the CDR3 DNA reads TGCAGTGCTACCCCCGGGGCCAATCAGCCCCAGCATTTT.

This clonotype was detected once. V is TRBV20-1 and J is TRBJ1-1; D is perhaps TRBD1 (6 bases). CDR3 length: 15 amino acids. Trimming cost V 4 bases and J 2 bases, with 17 bases left between them. Germline V gene data show CDR1 as DFQATT and CDR2 as SNEGSKA (reference sequence). CDR3 DNA sequence: TGCAGTGCTAACCCCTCCGGCAGGGGAAACACTGAAGCTTTCTTT. Translated, it gives CSANPSGRGNTEAFF.

The V call is TRBV25-1, the J call TRBJ2-1; 8 bases align to TRBD1. Germline values: CDR1 MGHDK, CDR2 SYGVNS. V dropped 0 bases and J dropped 7; count of bases not matched to a gene: 5. The CDR3 extends over 15 amino acids. In DNA, the CDR3 is TGTGCCAGCAGTGAATACAGGACAGGGTTTAATGAGCAGTTCTTC. Protein product: CASSEYRTGFNEQFF.

V gene TRBV30 combines with J gene TRBJ2-3, with D tentatively TRBD1 or TRBD2 (5 bases each). V lost 2 bases and J 1 base, leaving 13 bases between the germline ends. This CDR3 is 15 amino acids long. Germline CDR1 GTSNPN, CDR2 SVGIG (reference sequence). This chain's CDR3 is CAWSNRDGGTDTQYF. In DNA, the CDR3 is TGTGCCTGGAGTAATAGGGACGGGGGCACAGATACGCAGTATTTT.

The CDR3, as DNA: TGCAGTGCCGGTAGCGGGGTAGAGACCCAGTACTTC. Translated: CSAGSGVETQYF. The chain recombines TRBV20-1 with TRBJ2-5, with 8 positions matching TRBD2. Germline values: CDR1 DFQATT, CDR2 SNEGSKA (reference sequence). Trimming cost V 6 bases and J 4 bases; bases outside gene matches: 4. This CDR3 has 12 residues.